Sequencing of this TCR beta chain was carried out in a study of T cell repertoires in cytomegalovirus infection. Points from the study as a whole: The ex vivo response was dominated by HLA-C-restricted CMV-specific TCR beta clonotypes.

A note on this clonotype: Its antigen is undetermined.

TCRdb reanalysed the reads using MiXCR and keeps one entry per CDR3 protein. The data hold 200,000 to 300,000 distinct CDR3 sequences, with roughly 13% observed a single time. CDR3 length: 16 amino acids. Germline V gene data show CDR1 as SGHTA and CDR2 as FQGNSA. V trimming: 2 bases; J trimming: 0 bases; junction bases outside the gene matches: 2. J is TRBJ2-2 and V is TRBV7-2; 8 nucleotides agree with TRBD2. The clonotype comes from a human donor in good health (CMV status not recorded). Some clones in this sample may be carry-over from other donors' samples. Material: PBMCs. The CDR3 nucleotides are TGTGCCAGCAGCTTACTAGCGGGTCCGAACACCGGGGAGCTGTTTTTT. Translated, it gives CASSLLAGPNTGELFF.